This record covers a single TCR beta chain. This clonotype has at least ten counts. The antigen it binds to is not known. Base qualities are not provided; no much larger clone lies one nucleotide away. PBMCs were isolated by Ficoll-Paque density gradient centrifugation. V lost 7 bases and J lost 1 base; the stretch between them is 13 bases long. The cysteine opens and the phenylalanine closes a CDR3 of 14 amino acids. The retained sequence is limited to the CDR3, 42 bases, with the frame set at the first base. Sequencing took place on an Illumina NovaSeq 6000. cDNA libraries for TCRalpha and TCRbeta were prepared by 5'RACE using constant-segment primers, with sample barcodes and unique molecular identifiers added. RNA was extracted from every sample with Trizol reagent. Amplification of the libraries took two PCR steps, and the second step added a second sample barcode plus Illumina TruSeq adapters. Sequencing of libraries was performed on an Illumina NovaSeq with 2 x 150 bp paired-end reads. The original methods were these. The reads were demultiplexed and collapsed into UMI-guided consensus sequences using migec v1.2.7. Using mixcr v2.1.11, the UMI consensuses were aligned to TRA and TRB V and J templates and assembled into clonotypes. Expanded or contracted clonotypes were those called significant by both edgeR and NoisET, with noise models trained on biological replicates. edgeR calls used a false discovery rate-adjusted p below 0.01 and a log2 fold-change threshold of 1. As an exploratory analysis of dynamics, max-normalized trajectories of the 1000 most abundant clonotypes were examined with PCA combined with hierarchical clustering. Separately sequenced CD4+ and CD8+ repertoires were used to assign the CD4 or CD8 phenotype of responding clones. TCRdb took the public reads, trimmed them with fastp at Q25, ran MiXCR for clone calling and kept in-frame beta chains. Every distinct CDR3 protein forms one entry, paired with its most common genes and DNA. V and J calls and clone size were set by TCRdb, not the authors. In all, the sample holds about 410,000 distinct CDR3 sequences, and 18% of those were seen once. The ten largest make up 20% to 25% of the sample.

This sample was taken from a study of T-cell memory formation after mild COVID-19 (dated by TCRdb to 2020 to 2022). For the wider study: TCR sequence clusters from the two donors were largely donor specific. Longitudinal TCRalpha and TCRbeta repertoire sequencing tracked T-cell clones expanding and contracting after mild COVID-19 in a couple of donors. The cohort comprised two young, previously healthy adult volunteers, one female and one male.

What the research found in general, with its limitations: The detection of some responding clones in pre-infection memory suggests that pre-existing cross-reactive memory T cells joined the SARS-CoV-2 response. Contracting CD4+ clones were located mainly in the CM and EM memory subsets, whereas CD8+ clones were found to be enriched in EMRA. Balanced CD4/CD8 phenotypes were observed for clones contracting from day 15 to 85, whereas a bias towards CD4+ was observed for a second wave of clones expanding from day 15 to 37. The study included only a couple of mild cases, and larger cohorts that include severe cases with pre-infection samples were judged to be necessary. Whether the second-wave clones peaking on day 37 were SARS-CoV-2 specific was not confirmed.

Sequenced input: PBMCs or a T cell subset sorted from them (not recorded which). The receptor comes from a man between 18 and 29 years old who had mild COVID-19 (a few samples of this study predate the infection). The sample titles of this study are shuffled in the database, so cell type and time point are left out; the donor was told from shared clones. The V and J segments used are TRBV12-3 or TRBV12-4 and TRBJ1-2, with TRBD1 perhaps the D gene, on 5 matching bases. The sequence in DNA is TGTGCCAGCAATCCGGGACTACTTAACTATGGCTACACCTTC. This gives the protein CASNPGLLNYGYTF.